The next 8 T cell receptor beta chains were all read from a single sample in a study of CD8 T cells in ankylosing spondylitis. From the 5' RACE reads, TCRdb called clonotypes with MiXCR, one entry per CDR3 protein. The data hold about 240,000 distinct CDR3 sequences, with around 10% observed a single time. Source material: blood, either unsorted or a sorted T cell fraction (not recorded which). The receptors originated from a male donor with ankylosing spondylitis or in good health (not recorded which).

The chain employs TRBV7-8 and TRBJ1-2, with D hard to call. This CDR3 spans 13 amino acids. Germline CDR1 SGHVS, CDR2 FQNEAQ. The ends were cut back, 4 bases at V and 4 bases at J, with 10 bases in the middle. The CDR3 sequence: CASSSTRSYGYTF. For the CDR3, the DNA is TGTGCCAGCAGCTCCACACGGAGCTATGGCTACACCTTC.

The CDR3 loop is CSARQSGRMADTQYF. CDR3 coding DNA: TGCAGTGCTAGACAGAGCGGGAGGATGGCAGATACGCAGTATTTT. This chain links TRBV20-1 with TRBJ2-3; 9 nucleotides align to TRBD2. Trimming cost V 2 bases and J 4 bases; bases outside gene matches: 7. The CDR3 extends over 15 amino acids. Germline values: CDR1 DFQATT, CDR2 SNEGSKA (reference sequence).

The chain joins TRBV12-3 or TRBV12-4 to TRBJ2-7, with a tentative D call TRBD2 (6 bases). V was pared by 3 bases and J by 5 bases, with 14 bases between. The CDR3 has 14 residues. This CDR3 is CASSFSLARDEQYF. CDR3 sequence (DNA): TGTGCCAGCAGTTTTTCGCTAGCGAGAGACGAGCAGTACTTC.

This clonotype occurred a few times. V gene TRBV20-1 combines with J gene TRBJ2-1, with no clear D. Germline CDR1 DFQATT, CDR2 SNEGSKA (reference sequence). With 1 base removed from V and 1 base from J, the gap between germline ends came to 8 bases. The CDR3 is 14 amino acids. This CDR3 is CSARGWASYNEQFF. The CDR3 nucleotides read TGCAGTGCTAGAGGGTGGGCGTCCTACAATGAGCAGTTCTTC.

This clonotype has more than one count but fewer than ten. The CDR3 sequence: CASSSRWAEAFF. CDR3 in DNA: TGTGCCAGCAGCTCCAGGTGGGCTGAAGCTTTCTTT. V is TRBV13 and J is TRBJ1-1; D is uncertain. The germline gives CDR1 PRHDT, CDR2 FYEKMQ (reference sequence). This CDR3 region has 12 residues. V was clipped by 4 bases and J by 6 bases, with 9 bases between them.

This clonotype was detected ten times or more. The rearrangement joins TRBV10-3 to TRBJ1-3, with 9 bases identical to TRBD1. V shed 3 bases and J 3 bases; nucleotides not matched to a gene: 3. This CDR3 has 15 amino acids. Germline-derived CDR1 and CDR2 are ENHRY and SYGVKD. CDR3 coding DNA: TGTGCCATCAGTGAAACAGGGGGCAATGGAAACACCATATATTTT. Translating it yields CAISETGGNGNTIYF.

This clonotype was detected ten times or more. This chain connects TRBV5-1 to TRBJ2-2; 8 nucleotides align to TRBD2. V was pared by 2 bases and J by 4 bases, with 7 bases of the junction left unmatched. The germline V gene encodes CDR1 SGHRS and CDR2 YFSETQ. CDR3 length: 16 residues. CDR3 DNA sequence: TGCGCCAGCAGCTTTTTGGCGGGAGGCTCCACCGGGGAGCTGTTTTTT. It is translated as CASSFLAGGSTGELFF.

The V and J genes are TRBV5-4 and TRBJ2-1; possible D gene TRBD1, 6 bases. Trimming took off 4 bases at V and 2 bases at J, with 19 bases between the two ends. Per germline, CDR1 SGHNT and CDR2 YYREEE (reference sequence). The CDR3 spans 17 residues. CDR3 protein: CASSPTAGATTYNEQFF. The CDR3 DNA reads TGTGCCAGCAGCCCCACGGCAGGGGCTACAACCTACAATGAGCAGTTCTTC.